In this sample, the clone carrying this T cell receptor (beta chain) turned up many times. RNA transcripts gave rise to amplified TCR beta CDR3 regions. HTBI primers were the set used in a first-round RT-PCR of the TCR CDR3. TCRdb passed the multiplex PCR reads through MiXCR, listing each CDR3 protein once. The profile shows roughly 100,000 distinct CDR3 sequences, over 50% of them singletons. These data belong to a study of T cells in Graves' hyperthyroidism and ophthalmopathy. Reasons for excluding patients were uncontrolled infection, other autoimmune disease, pregnancy or lactation. Germline V gene sequence: CDR1 ENHRY, CDR2 SYGVKD. The CDR3 sequence is 14 residues long. V lost 8 bases, J lost 4 bases, and 15 bases lay in between.

The sequenced material came from blood. The TCR was taken from a woman between 40 and 55 years old with Graves' hyperthyroidism. The V and J genes are TRBV10-3 and TRBJ1-3, with D possibly TRBD1 on 5 matching bases. Here the CDR3 DNA reads TGTGCCATCGGAAAACAGGTTGGCGGAAACACCATATATTTT. It codes for CAIGKQVGGNTIYF.